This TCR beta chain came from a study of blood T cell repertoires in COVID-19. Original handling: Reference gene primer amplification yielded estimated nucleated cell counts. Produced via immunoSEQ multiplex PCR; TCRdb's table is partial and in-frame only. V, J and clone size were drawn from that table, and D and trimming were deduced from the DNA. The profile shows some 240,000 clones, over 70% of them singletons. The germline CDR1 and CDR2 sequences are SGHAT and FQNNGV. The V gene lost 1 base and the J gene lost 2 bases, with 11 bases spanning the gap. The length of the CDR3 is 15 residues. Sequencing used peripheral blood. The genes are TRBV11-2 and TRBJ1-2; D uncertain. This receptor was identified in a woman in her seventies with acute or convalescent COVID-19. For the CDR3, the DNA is TGTGCCAGCAGCTTAGCCGGCAGGATAAACTATGGCTACACCTTC. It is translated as CASSLAGRINYGYTF.